Sequencing of this TCR beta chain was carried out in a study of early T cells in non-severe SARS-CoV-2 infection (dated by TCRdb to the early 2020s). Context from the whole study: Because TCR sequencing was done on bulk RNA from unsorted whole blood, the alpha and beta chains could not be paired.

Summary of the overall study and its limitations: VDJdb matching was skewed toward anti-spike CD8 responses, so virus-specific expansions were likely underestimated and private and CD4 specificities were missed.

This clonotype appeared many times. Its antigen specificity is not known. No much larger clone exists at a distance of one base, and base qualities are not known. A case-control design nested within a healthcare worker cohort in London, UK, was used, with weekly nasopharyngeal swab PCR tests and blood sampling performed. Healthcare workers were recruited during the week of the UK lockdown, between 23 and 31 March 2020, and followed weekly for up to roughly 15 weeks. Taken from cysteine to phenylalanine, the CDR3 has 15 residues. Solely the CDR3 DNA is kept, with 45 bases framed from the first base. The CDR1 and CDR2 encoded by the germline V gene (reference sequence) are LNHDA and SQIVND. The junction shows trimming of 5 bases on V and 5 bases on J, and the gene matches do not reach 5 bases of it. Library generation was performed with 5' RACE. Sequencer: NextSeq 500. The TCR library protocol attached unique molecular identifiers to individual cDNA molecules to correct for sequencing error and PCR bias. Both TCR alpha and beta chains were sequenced, and tight co-correlation was observed between alpha and beta sequence abundances in each sample. The study's processing was this. Decombinator V4 was used to perform V gene, J gene and CDR3 annotation of TCR sequences. TCRs were defined as expanded if a significant change between any two time points was detected under a Poisson model with p below 0.0001. TCR abundances were normalised to the total number of TCRs sequenced in each sample and reported as counts per million. MAIT TCRs were defined by TRAV1-2 paired with TRAJ12, TRAJ20 or TRAJ33, and iNKT TCRs by TRAV10 paired with TRAJ18. VDJdb, accessed on 1 November 2021, was searched for TCRs annotated for CMV, EBV and SARS-CoV-2, and TCRs annotated for more than one antigen were excluded. TCRdb cleaned the public reads at Q25 with fastp, built clones with MiXCR and kept in-frame beta chains. A single entry per CDR3 protein holds the most common genes and DNA from its merged rows. TCRdb, rather than the study authors, made the V and J calls. This sample holds approximately 98,000 distinct CDR3 sequences; 12% were observed only once. The ten largest account for 3% to 3.5% of the sample.

The sequenced sample was whole blood. The sequence came from an adult who was a healthcare worker with PCR-confirmed SARS-CoV-2 infection or an uninfected control (not recorded which). The V and J segments used are TRBV19 and TRBJ2-1; 11 central bases correspond to TRBD1. The CDR3 has the sequence CASSGPGQGDNEQFF. Read as DNA, the sequence is TGTGCCAGTAGTGGTCCGGGACAGGGGGACAATGAGCAGTTCTTC.